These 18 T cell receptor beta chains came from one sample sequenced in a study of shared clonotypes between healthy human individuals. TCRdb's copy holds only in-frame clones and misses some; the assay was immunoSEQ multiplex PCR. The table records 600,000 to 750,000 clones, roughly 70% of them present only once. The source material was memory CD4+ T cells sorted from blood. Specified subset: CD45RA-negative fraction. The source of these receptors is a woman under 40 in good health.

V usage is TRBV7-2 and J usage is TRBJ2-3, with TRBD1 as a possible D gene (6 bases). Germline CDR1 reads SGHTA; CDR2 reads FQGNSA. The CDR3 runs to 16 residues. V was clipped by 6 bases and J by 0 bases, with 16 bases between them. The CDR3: CASRLLGDTSTDTQYF. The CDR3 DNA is TGTGCCAGCAGGTTGTTGGGGGACACTAGCACAGATACGCAGTATTTT. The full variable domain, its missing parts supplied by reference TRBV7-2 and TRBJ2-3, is GAGVSQSPSNKVTEKGKDVELRCDPISGHTALYWYRQSLGQGLEFLIYFQGNSAPDKSGLPSDRFSAERTGGSVSTLTIQRTQQEDSAVYLCASRLLGDTSTDTQYFGPGTRLTVL.

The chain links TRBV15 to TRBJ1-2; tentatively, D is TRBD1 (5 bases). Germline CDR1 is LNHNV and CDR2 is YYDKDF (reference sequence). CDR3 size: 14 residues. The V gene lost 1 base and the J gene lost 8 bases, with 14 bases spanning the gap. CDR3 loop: CATSRGGRAEGYTF. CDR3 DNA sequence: TGTGCCACCAGCAGAGGGGGCCGCGCTGAGGGCTACACCTTC. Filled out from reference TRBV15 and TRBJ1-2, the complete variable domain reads DAMVIQNPRYQVTQFGKPVTLSCSQTLNHNVMYWYQQKSSQAPKLLFHYYDKDFNNEADTPDNFQSRRPNTSFCFLDIRSPGLGDTAMYLCATSRGGRAEGYTFGSGTRLTVV.

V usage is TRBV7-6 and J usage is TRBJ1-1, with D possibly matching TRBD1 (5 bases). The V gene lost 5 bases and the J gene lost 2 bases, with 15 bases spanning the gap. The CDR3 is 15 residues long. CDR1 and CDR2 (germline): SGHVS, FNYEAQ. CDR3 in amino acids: CASSGGGGSNTEAFF. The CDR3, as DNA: TGTGCCAGCAGCGGCGGCGGGGGATCAAACACTGAAGCTTTCTTT.

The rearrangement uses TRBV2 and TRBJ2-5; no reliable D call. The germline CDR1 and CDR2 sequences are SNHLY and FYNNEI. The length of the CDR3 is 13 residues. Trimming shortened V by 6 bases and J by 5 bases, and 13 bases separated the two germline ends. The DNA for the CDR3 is TGTGCCAGCAGGCCTCAGAGGCGGGAGACCCAGTACTTC. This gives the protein CASRPQRRETQYF.

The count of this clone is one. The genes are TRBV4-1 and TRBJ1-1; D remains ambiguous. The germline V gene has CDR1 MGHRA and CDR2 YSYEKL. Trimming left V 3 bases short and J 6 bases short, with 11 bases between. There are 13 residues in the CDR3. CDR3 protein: CASSHGSRAEAFF. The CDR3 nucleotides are TGCGCCAGCAGCCACGGGTCGAGAGCTGAAGCTTTCTTT.

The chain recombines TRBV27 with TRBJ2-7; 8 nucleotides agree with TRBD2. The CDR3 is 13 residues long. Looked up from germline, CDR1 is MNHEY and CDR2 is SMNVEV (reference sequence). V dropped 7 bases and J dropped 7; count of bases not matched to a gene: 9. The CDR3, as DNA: TGTGCCAGCAATCGGGAGGGTCACGCGGAGCAGTACTTC. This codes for CASNREGHAEQYF.

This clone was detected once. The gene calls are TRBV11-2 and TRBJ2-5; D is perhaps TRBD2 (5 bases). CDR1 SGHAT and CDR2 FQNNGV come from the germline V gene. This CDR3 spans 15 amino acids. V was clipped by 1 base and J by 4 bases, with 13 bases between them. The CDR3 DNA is TGTGCCAGCAGCTTAGCCCCGGGGTTGGGAGAGACCCAGTACTTC. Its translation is CASSLAPGLGETQYF.

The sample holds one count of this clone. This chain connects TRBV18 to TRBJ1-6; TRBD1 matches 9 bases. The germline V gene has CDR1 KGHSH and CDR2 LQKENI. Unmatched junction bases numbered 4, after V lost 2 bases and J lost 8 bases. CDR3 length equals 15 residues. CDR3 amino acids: CASSPGQGSDSPLHF. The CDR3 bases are TGTGCCAGCTCACCAGGACAGGGGAGTGATTCACCCCTCCACTTT.

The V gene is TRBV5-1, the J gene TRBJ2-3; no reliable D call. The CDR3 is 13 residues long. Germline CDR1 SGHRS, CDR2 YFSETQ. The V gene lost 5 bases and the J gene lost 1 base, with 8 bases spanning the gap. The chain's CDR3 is CASSFRRTDTQYF. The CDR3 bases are TGCGCCAGCAGTTTTCGACGCACAGATACGCAGTATTTT.

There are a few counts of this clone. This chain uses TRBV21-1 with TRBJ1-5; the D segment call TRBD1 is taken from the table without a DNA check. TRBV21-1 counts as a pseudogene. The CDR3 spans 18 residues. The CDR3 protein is CASSKGRQGVFSNQPQHF. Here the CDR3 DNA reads TGTGCCAGCAGCAAAGGGAGACAGGGGGTCTTTAGCAATCAGCCCCAGCATTTT.

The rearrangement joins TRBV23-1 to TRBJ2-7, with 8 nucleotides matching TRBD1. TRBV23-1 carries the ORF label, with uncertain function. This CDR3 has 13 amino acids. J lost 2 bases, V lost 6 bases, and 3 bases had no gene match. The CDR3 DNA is TGCGCCAGCAGGGACAGGGAAACCTACGAGCAGTACTTC. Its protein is CASRDRETYEQYF.

The CDR3 DNA reads as TGTGCCAGCAGCGTTGAGGACAGGGGTTTTTACGAGCAGTACTTC. It is translated as CASSVEDRGFYEQYF. V and J are TRBV9 and TRBJ2-7, with TRBD1 identical over 9 bases. V lost 2 bases to trimming and J lost 4 bases; unmatched junction nucleotides: 7. Germline CDR1 SGDLS, CDR2 YYNGEE. This CDR3 region has 15 residues. Based on the CDR3 plus reference TRBV9 and TRBJ2-7, the full variable domain is DSGVTQTPKHLITATGQRVTLRCSPRSGDLSVYWYQQSLDQGLQFLIQYYNGEERAKGNILERFSAQQFPDLHSELNLSSLELGDSALYFCASSVEDRGFYEQYFGPGTRLTVT.

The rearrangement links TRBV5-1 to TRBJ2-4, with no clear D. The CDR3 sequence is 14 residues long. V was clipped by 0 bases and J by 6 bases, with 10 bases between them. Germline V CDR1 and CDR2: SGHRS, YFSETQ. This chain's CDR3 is CASSLATAGNIQYF. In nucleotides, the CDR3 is TGCGCCAGCAGCTTGGCCACAGCTGGAAACATTCAGTACTTC. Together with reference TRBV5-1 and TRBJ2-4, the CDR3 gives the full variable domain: KAGVTQTPRYLIKTRGQQVTLSCSPISGHRSVSWYQQTPGQGLQFLFEYFSETQRNKGNFPGRFSGRQFSNSRSEMNVSTLELGDSALYLCASSLATAGNIQYFGAGTRLSVL.

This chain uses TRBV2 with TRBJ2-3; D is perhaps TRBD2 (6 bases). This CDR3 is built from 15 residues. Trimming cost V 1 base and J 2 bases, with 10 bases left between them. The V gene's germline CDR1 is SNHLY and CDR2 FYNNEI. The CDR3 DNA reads TGTGCCAGCAGTGAAGGGGGGACTCACACAGATACGCAGTATTTT. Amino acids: CASSEGGTHTDTQYF.

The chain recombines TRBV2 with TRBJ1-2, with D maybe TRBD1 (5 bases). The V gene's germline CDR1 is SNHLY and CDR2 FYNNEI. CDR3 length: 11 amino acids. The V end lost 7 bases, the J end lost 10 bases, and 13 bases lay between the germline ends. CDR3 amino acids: CASNTREDYTF. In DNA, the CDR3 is TGTGCCAGCAACACCAGGGAGGACTACACCTTC.

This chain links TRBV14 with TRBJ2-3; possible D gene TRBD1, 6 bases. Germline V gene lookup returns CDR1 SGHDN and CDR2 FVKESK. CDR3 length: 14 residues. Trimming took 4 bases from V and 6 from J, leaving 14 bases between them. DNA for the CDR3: TGTGCCAGCAGCCCGCTATTCCAGGGGGATACGCAGTATTTT. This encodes CASSPLFQGDTQYF.

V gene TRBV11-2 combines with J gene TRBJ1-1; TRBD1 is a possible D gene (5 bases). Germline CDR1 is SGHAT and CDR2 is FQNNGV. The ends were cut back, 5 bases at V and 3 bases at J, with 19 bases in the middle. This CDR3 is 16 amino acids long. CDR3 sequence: CASSLPGGGRDTEAFF. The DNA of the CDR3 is TGTGCCAGCAGCCTCCCGGGGGGGGGAAGAGACACTGAAGCTTTCTTT.

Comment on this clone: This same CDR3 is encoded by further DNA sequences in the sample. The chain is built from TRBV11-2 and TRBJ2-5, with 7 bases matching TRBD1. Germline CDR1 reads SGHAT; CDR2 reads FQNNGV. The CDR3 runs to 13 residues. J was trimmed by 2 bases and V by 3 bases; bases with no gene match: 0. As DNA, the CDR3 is TGTGCCAGCAGCTTGGGACAGCAAGAGACCCAGTACTTC. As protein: CASSLGQQETQYF.